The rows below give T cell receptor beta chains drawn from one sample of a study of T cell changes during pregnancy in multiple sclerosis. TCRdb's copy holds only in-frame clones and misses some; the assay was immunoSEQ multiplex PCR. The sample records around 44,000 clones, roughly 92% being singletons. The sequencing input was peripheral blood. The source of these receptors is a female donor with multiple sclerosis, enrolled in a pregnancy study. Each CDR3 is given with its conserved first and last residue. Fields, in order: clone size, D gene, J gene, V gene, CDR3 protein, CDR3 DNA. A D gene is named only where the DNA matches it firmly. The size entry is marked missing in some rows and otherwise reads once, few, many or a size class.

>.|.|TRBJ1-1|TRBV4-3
CASSQGAGVRTEAFF
TGCGCCAGCAGCCAAGGGGCAGGGGTACGGACTGAAGCTTTCTTT
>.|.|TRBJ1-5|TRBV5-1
CASSQSFNQPQHF
TGCGCCAGCAGCCAATCCTTTAATCAGCCCCAGCATTTT
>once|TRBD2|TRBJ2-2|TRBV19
CASWNRLAGVNTGELFF
TGTGCCAGTTGGAATCGACTAGCGGGAGTGAACACCGGGGAGCTGTTTTTT
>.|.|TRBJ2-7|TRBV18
CASSPQGTYEQYF
TGTGCCAGCTCCCCCCAGGGTACCTACGAGCAGTACTTC
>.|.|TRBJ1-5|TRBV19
CASTPTVGGNQPQHF
TGTGCCAGTACCCCAACGGTAGGGGGCAATCAGCCCCAGCATTTT
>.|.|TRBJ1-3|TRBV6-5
CASSSKTGFGNTIYF
TGTGCCAGCAGTTCCAAAACAGGGTTCGGGAACACCATATATTTT
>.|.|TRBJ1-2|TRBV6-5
CASTLGWAYGYTF
TGTGCCAGCACCCTGGGGTGGGCCTATGGCTACACCTTC
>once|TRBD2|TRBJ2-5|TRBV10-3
CAISTGLVPQETQYF
TGTGCCATCAGTACAGGACTAGTCCCCCAAGAGACCCAGTACTTC
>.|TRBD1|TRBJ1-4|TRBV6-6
CASSPGGGKDEKLFF
TGTGCCAGCAGCCCAGGGGGAGGGAAGGATGAAAAACTGTTTTTT
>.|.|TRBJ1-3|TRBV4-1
CASSPSPLGNTIYF
TGCGCCAGCAGCCCATCTCCCTTGGGAAACACCATATATTTT
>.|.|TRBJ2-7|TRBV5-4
CASSLEVGRDEQYF
TGTGCCAGCAGCTTGGAGGTCGGGAGAGACGAGCAGTACTTC
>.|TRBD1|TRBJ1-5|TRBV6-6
CASSYTQGAEQPQHF
TGTGCCAGCAGTTACACACAGGGGGCAGAGCAGCCCCAGCATTTT